These 3 T cell receptor beta chains came from one sample sequenced in a study of shared clonotypes between healthy human individuals (dated by TCRdb to the early 2020s). Libraries were constructed by the immunoSEQ multiplex PCR assay. The table comes from immuneACCESS by way of TCRdb, which keeps in-frame sequences with V and J called. Part of the clones is missing from these tables; in studies checked, under half for an unresolved V gene and the rest for unknown reasons. For this sample there are about 680,000 clones; about 90% appear just once. The ten biggest clones cover roughly 24% of the sample. CD8 naive samples were obtained by positive selection for CCR7 among CD45RO-negative cells, yielding a CD45RA+CCR7+ population from which TemRA cells were excluded. Sequenced: naive CD8+ T cells sorted from blood. The meaning of the sample's cell subset or site label: CD45RA+CCR7+. The receptors come from a man between 25 and 39 years old in good health.

The chain links TRBV7-2 to TRBJ1-1; no clear D gene. V was trimmed by 1 base and J by 1 base, leaving 16 bases between them. Germline CDR1 is SGHTA and CDR2 is FQGNSA. CDR3 length: 17 residues. Here the CDR3 DNA reads TGTGCCAGCAGCTTAGGAGTTCTAGGGATCGCGAACACTGAAGCTTTCTTT. This codes for CASSLGVLGIANTEAFF. The variable domain in full, completed from reference TRBV7-2 and TRBJ1-1, reads GAGVSQSPSNKVTEKGKDVELRCDPISGHTALYWYRQSLGQGLEFLIYFQGNSAPDKSGLPSDRFSAERTGGSVSTLTIQRTQQEDSAVYLCASSLGVLGIANTEAFFGQGTRLTVV.

For this clone: At the DNA level, this CDR3 is encoded by other sequences in the same sample as well. The genes are TRBV6-1 and TRBJ2-7; D is unclear. V lost 4 bases, J lost 1 base, and 5 bases lay in between. Germline assignment: CDR1 MNHNS and CDR2 SASEGT. The CDR3 runs 12 residues. In DNA, the CDR3 is TGTGCCAGCAGTGGGCAGTCCTACGAGCAGTACTTC. It yields the protein CASSGQSYEQYF.

The chain combines TRBV28 with TRBJ1-5; D ambiguous. This CDR3 contains 16 residues. V lost 5 bases and J lost 4, with 18 bases in between. The germline CDR1 and CDR2 sequences are MDHEN and SYDVKM. CDR3 sequence: CASSSPGRARNQPQHF. The CDR3 DNA reads TGTGCCAGCAGTAGTCCGGGTAGGGCGAGGAATCAGCCCCAGCATTTT.